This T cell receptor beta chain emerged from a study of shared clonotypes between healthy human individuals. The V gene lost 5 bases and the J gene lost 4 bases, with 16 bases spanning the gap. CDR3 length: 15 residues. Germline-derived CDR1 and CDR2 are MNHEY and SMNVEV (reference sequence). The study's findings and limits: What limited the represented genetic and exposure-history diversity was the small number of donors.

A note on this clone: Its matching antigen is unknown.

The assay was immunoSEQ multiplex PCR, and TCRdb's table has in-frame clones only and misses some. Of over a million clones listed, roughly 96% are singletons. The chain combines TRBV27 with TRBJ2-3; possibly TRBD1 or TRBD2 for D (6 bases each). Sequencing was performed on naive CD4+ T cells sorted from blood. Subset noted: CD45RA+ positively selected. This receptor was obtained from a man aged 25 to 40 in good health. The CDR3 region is CASSIRGRFPDTQYF. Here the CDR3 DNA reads TGTGCCAGCAGTATTCGGGGGCGGTTCCCAGATACGCAGTATTTT.